The source of this T cell receptor (beta chain) is a study of T-cell reconstitution after alpha-beta-depleted transplantation in children. The library targeted TCRbeta and was prepared with unique molecular identifiers. A single record per CDR3 protein comes from TCRdb applying MiXCR to the PCR reads. Of some 500,000 distinct CDR3 sequences in the sample, about 30% were seen once. CDR1 and CDR2 from the germline V gene are SNHLY and FYNNEI. The CDR3 consists of 14 residues. The V and J ends lost 6 bases and 0 bases respectively, with 10 bases between them. The origin of this receptor is a human donor who donated a stem cell graft to a child with aplastic anemia. J is TRBJ2-3 and V is TRBV2, with D tentatively TRBD2 (6 bases). The sequences come from PBMCs from the stem cell graft donor, collected from the stem cell graft. The CDR3 sequence is CASSQRVSTDTQYF. In nucleotides, the CDR3 is TGTGCCAGCAGCCAGCGGGTCAGCACAGATACGCAGTATTTT.